Below, 15 T cell receptor beta chains from the same sample are listed, as sequenced in a study of blood T cell repertoires in COVID-19. Produced via immunoSEQ multiplex PCR; TCRdb's table is partial and in-frame only. The top ten clones hold roughly 0.97% of a sample with 300,000 to 400,000 clones, around nine tenths of them seen once. Specimen: PBMCs or T cells enriched from blood (not recorded which). All receptors come from a woman in her twenties or thirties with acute COVID-19.

This chain connects TRBV4-3 to TRBJ2-4; possibly TRBD1 for D (6 bases). The CDR3 is 14 residues long. Germline V gives CDR1 LGHNA, CDR2 YSLEER. Trimming cost V 0 bases and J 10 bases, with 13 bases left between them. CDR3 region: CASSQDRRTEIQYF. Written as DNA, the CDR3 is TGCGCCAGCAGCCAAGATCGACGGACAGAGATTCAGTACTTC.

The chain employs TRBV12-5 and TRBJ1-2, with 7 bases that match TRBD1. Germline trimming cut 3 bases from V and 6 bases from J; bases unmatched to any gene: 10. This CDR3 contains 15 residues. Per the germline V gene, CDR1 is LGHNT and CDR2 is FRNRAP. CDR3 DNA: TGTGCTAGTGGTTTTCCCGGACAGGTCGAGCATGGCTACACCTTC. Its protein is CASGFPGQVEHGYTF.

This rearrangement joins TRBV7-2 to TRBJ2-2; a weak D match, TRBD1 (6 bases). The CDR3 extends over 14 amino acids. V lost 8 bases and J 3 bases, leaving 13 bases between the germline ends. From germline, CDR1 is SGHTA and CDR2 FQGNSA. CDR3 residues: CASLRDTYTGELFF. The CDR3 DNA reads TGTGCCAGCTTGAGGGACACATACACCGGGGAGCTGTTTTTT. Full variable domain (missing parts from reference TRBV7-2 and TRBJ2-2): GAGVSQSPSNKVTEKGKDVELRCDPISGHTALYWYRQSLGQGLEFLIYFQGNSAPDKSGLPSDRFSAERTGGSVSTLTIQRTQQEDSAVYLCASLRDTYTGELFFGEGSRLTVL.

The rearrangement links TRBV6-2 or TRBV6-3 to TRBJ1-4; D gene unclear. The CDR3 contains 14 residues. Germline V CDR1 and CDR2: MNHEY, SVGEGT. Trimming removed 0 bases from V and 6 bases from J, with 8 bases in between. CDR3 DNA: TGTGCCAGCAGTTACTCAACAGCTTATGAAAAACTGTTTTTT. Translating gives CASSYSTAYEKLFF.

The rearrangement uses TRBV20-1 and TRBJ1-2, with TRBD1 matching 12 bases. V shed 3 bases and J 4 bases; nucleotides not matched to a gene: 6. From germline, CDR1 is DFQATT and CDR2 SNEGSKA (reference sequence). The length of the CDR3 is 15 residues. The CDR3 loop is CSASIGTGGFYGYTF. The CDR3 DNA is TGCAGTGCTAGTATCGGGACAGGGGGCTTCTATGGCTACACCTTC.

V usage is TRBV9 and J usage is TRBJ1-6; no definite D call. Germline V CDR1 and CDR2: SGDLS, YYNGEE. The V end was cut by 4 bases, the J end by 7 bases, with 9 bases between. This CDR3 has 13 residues. CDR3 sequence (DNA): TGTGCCAGCAGCCCCCTCGTCAATTCACCCCTCCACTTT. It translates to CASSPLVNSPLHF.

Worth noting for this clone: The same CDR3 can be traced to other DNA sequences in this sample. CDR3 sequence (DNA): TGTGCCACCAGTGATTTCAGGGGGAACACCGGGGAGCTGTTTTTT. Its protein is CATSDFRGNTGELFF. The chain is built from TRBV24-1 and TRBJ2-2; perhaps TRBD1 as D (6 bases). V lost 1 base and J lost 1, with 6 bases in between. This CDR3 contains 15 residues. In germline, CDR1 is KGHDR, CDR2 SFDVKD.

This clone has just a few counts. The chain joins TRBV10-3 to TRBJ1-6, with unresolved D. V lost 8 bases and J 8 bases, leaving 13 bases between the germline ends. The CDR3 loop spans 13 amino acids. Per germline, CDR1 ENHRY and CDR2 SYGVKD. The CDR3 DNA sequence: TGTGCCATCCGGAGAATGACGGATTCACCCCTCCACTTT. Its protein is CAIRRMTDSPLHF.

CDR3 DNA: TGTGCCAGCAGTGAATCGGGGGGTCCCACAGATACGCAGTATTTT. Encoded protein: CASSESGGPTDTQYF. The chain carries TRBV2 and TRBJ2-3, with TRBD2 matching over 7 bases. The CDR3 has 15 amino acids. Per the germline V gene, CDR1 is SNHLY and CDR2 is FYNNEI. V was clipped by 2 bases and J by 2 bases; unmatched bases: 4.

The rearrangement joins TRBV2 to TRBJ1-1, with 7 nucleotides matching TRBD1. Germline CDR1 and CDR2: SNHLY and FYNNEI. V lost 7 bases to trimming and J lost 6 bases; unmatched junction nucleotides: 11. This CDR3 contains 14 residues. The CDR3 sequence: CASTQTGTGAEAFF. CDR3 in DNA: TGTGCCAGCACCCAGACAGGGACGGGAGCTGAAGCTTTCTTT. The entire variable domain, with the rest obtained from reference TRBV2 and TRBJ1-1, is as follows: EPEVTQTPSHQVTQMGQEVILRCVPISNHLYFYWYRQILGQKVEFLVSFYNNEISEKSEIFDDQFSVERPDGSNFTLKIRSTKLEDSAMYFCASTQTGTGAEAFFGQGTRLTVV.

The rearrangement joins TRBV24-1 to TRBJ2-7, with 9 positions matching TRBD2. V trimming: 4 bases; J trimming: 0 bases; junction bases outside the gene matches: 3. From germline, CDR1 is KGHDR and CDR2 SFDVKD. This CDR3 region has 15 residues. CDR3 in DNA: TGTGCCACCAGTGAAGAAGCGGGGGGCTCCTACGAGCAGTACTTC. Amino acid sequence: CATSEEAGGSYEQYF.

This clone was seen just once. The chain has TRBV10-3 and TRBJ1-5, with 10 nucleotides matching TRBD1. Germline CDR1 is ENHRY and CDR2 is SYGVKD. V was pared by 3 bases and J by 2 bases, with 1 base of the junction left unmatched. The length of the CDR3 is 15 residues. The DNA of the CDR3 is TGTGCCATCAGTGACGGACAGGGGGGCAATCAGCCCCAGCATTTT. It specifies CAISDGQGGNQPQHF.

The chain has TRBV2 and TRBJ2-1, with 8 bases matching TRBD2. Germline values: CDR1 SNHLY, CDR2 FYNNEI. Unmatched junction bases numbered 4, after V lost 9 bases and J lost 0 bases. The CDR3 has 14 residues. CDR3 nucleotide sequence: TGTGCCAGGTCCCGGGGGGGCTCCTACAATGAGCAGTTCTTC. Translated: CARSRGGSYNEQFF.

V is TRBV11-3 and J is TRBJ2-1, with D tentatively TRBD2 (6 bases). CDR1 is SGHNT and CDR2 is YENEEA in the germline V gene. The CDR3 extends over 12 amino acids. V lost 3 bases to trimming and J lost 7 bases, with 7 bases between them. The chain's CDR3 is CASSFGLNEQFF. For the CDR3, the DNA is TGTGCCAGCAGCTTCGGACTAAATGAGCAGTTCTTC.

This clone has only one observation. The chain carries TRBV5-1 and TRBJ1-5; no clear D gene. Germline assignment: CDR1 SGHRS and CDR2 YFSETQ. The CDR3 is 13 amino acids. The ends were cut back, 0 bases at V and 5 bases at J, with 6 bases in the middle. The DNA of the CDR3 is TGCGCCAGCAGCTTGGAGAGGGATCAGCCCCAGCATTTT. Amino acids: CASSLERDQPQHF.